The entry that follows covers one T cell receptor beta chain sequence. V lost 6 bases and J lost 2, with 14 bases in between. CDR1 is SGHTA and CDR2 is FQGTGA in the germline V gene. The CDR3 is 14 residues long. The sample comes from a study of shared clonotypes between healthy human individuals. Method: immunoSEQ multiplex PCR; TCRdb's copy keeps in-frame clones and lacks some. The sample has about 2.3 million clones, 80% to 95% seen once. The chain carries TRBV7-3 and TRBJ2-7; TRBD1 is a possible D gene (6 bases). The clonotype was recovered from a man in his late teens or twenties in good health. Some clones in this sample may be carry-over from other donors' samples. Material: naive CD4+ T cells from PBMCs. Described subset: CD45RA+ positively selected. CDR3 sequence (DNA): TGTGCCAGCAGTCCGGGACACCGGCCCTACGAGCAGTACTTC. It translates to CASSPGHRPYEQYF.